Below, 13 T cell receptor beta chains from the same sample are listed, as sequenced in a study of blood T cells in healthy people across ages. Alongside a J-beta primer mix, a sample-barcoded 5' primer served in a second PCR lasting roughly 6 to 11 cycles. TCRdb analysed the 5' RACE reads with MiXCR anew, one entry per CDR3 protein. The repertoire holds approximately 1,700,000 distinct CDR3 sequences, about 39% seen once, with roughly 24% in the top ten. Source material: blood. The receptors derive from a human donor in good health.

This clonotype was seen a few times. The chain uses TRBV20-1 and TRBJ2-3; 9 bases map to TRBD2. V lost 6 bases, J lost 0 bases, and 10 bases stayed unmatched. The CDR3 extends over 16 amino acids. The germline V gene encodes CDR1 DFQATT and CDR2 SNEGSKA (reference sequence). The CDR3 DNA reads as TGCAGTGCCGGGACTAGCATAAGGGGAAGCACAGATACGCAGTATTTT. Amino acids: CSAGTSIRGSTDTQYF.

The J gene is TRBJ1-3, the V gene TRBV20-1, with 7 bases lining up with TRBD1. The CDR3 runs to 16 residues. After removal of 6 bases from V and 4 bases from J, the junction contained 15 bases not matched to a gene. Germline CDR1 and CDR2: DFQATT and SNEGSKA (reference sequence). The CDR3 is CSAHQVVRGRGNTIYF. Written as DNA, the CDR3 is TGCAGTGCCCATCAAGTAGTCAGGGGGAGGGGAAACACCATATATTTT.

This clonotype appeared a few times. This chain joins TRBV6-1 and TRBJ1-1; D uncertain. The V end lost 6 bases, the J end lost 5 bases, and 10 bases lay between the germline ends. CDR1 is MNHNS and CDR2 is SASEGT in the germline V gene. CDR3 length: 12 amino acids. The CDR3 DNA sequence: TGTGCCAGCAGGGCATTCGTGACTGAAGCTTTCTTT. Translated: CASRAFVTEAFF.

V is TRBV27 and J is TRBJ2-7; no definite D call. The CDR3 contains 13 residues. V gave up 7 bases and J gave up 2 bases, with 12 bases separating them. Germline CDR1 MNHEY, CDR2 SMNVEV (reference sequence). CDR3 protein: CASKSSRTYEQYF. CDR3 in DNA: TGTGCCAGCAAGTCTTCTAGAACCTACGAGCAGTACTTC.

The chain joins TRBV29-1 to TRBJ2-4, with 11 positions matching TRBD1. There are 16 residues in the CDR3. The germline V gene encodes CDR1 SQVTM and CDR2 ANQGSEA. Losses at the gene ends were 5 bases for V and 1 base for J; bases not matched to a gene: 7. CDR3 region: CSVSPGQGVAKNIQYF. The CDR3, as DNA: TGCAGCGTTTCGCCGGGACAGGGGGTGGCCAAAAACATTCAGTACTTC.

This clonotype appeared once. The V call is TRBV20-1, the J call TRBJ2-3, with D perhaps matching TRBD1 (6 bases). The CDR3 sequence is 17 residues long. Trimming removed 2 bases from V and 0 bases from J, with 18 bases in between. CDR1 is DFQATT, CDR2 SNEGSKA, per germline (reference sequence). The CDR3, as DNA: TGCAGTGCTAGAATGTTTAGGGCAGGGGCTAGCACAGATACGCAGTATTTT. Its translation: CSARMFRAGASTDTQYF.

The chain carries TRBV7-2 and TRBJ2-5; TRBD2 aligns across 7 bases. From germline, CDR1 is SGHTA and CDR2 FQGNSA. The CDR3 spans 14 residues. The V gene end was trimmed by 5 bases and the J gene end by 4 bases; junction bases not matched to a gene: 7. The CDR3, as DNA: TGTGCCAGCAGCCCACCGAAGCGGGGAGAGACCCAGTACTTC. It yields the protein CASSPPKRGETQYF.

The rearrangement joins TRBV20-1 to TRBJ2-3; possible D gene TRBD1, 6 bases. Trimming stripped 0 bases from V and 1 base from J, with 11 bases between. This CDR3 comprises 15 residues. CDR1 is DFQATT, CDR2 SNEGSKA, per germline (reference sequence). CDR3 nucleotide sequence: TGCAGTGCTAGAGATAGGAGACAGGGCACAGATACGCAGTATTTT. Amino acid sequence: CSARDRRQGTDTQYF.

There are a few counts of this clonotype. This chain joins TRBV20-1 and TRBJ2-5, with 8 bases lining up with TRBD2. J was trimmed by 5 bases and V by 3 bases; bases with no gene match: 5. The CDR3 runs 13 residues. Germline CDR1 DFQATT, CDR2 SNEGSKA (reference sequence). CDR3 region: CSASGGAMETQYF. As DNA, the CDR3 is TGCAGTGCTAGCGGGGGGGCCATGGAGACCCAGTACTTC.

This chain joins TRBV28 and TRBJ1-1, with D possibly being TRBD1 (5 bases). Germline V gene sequence: CDR1 MDHEN, CDR2 SYDVKM. The CDR3 covers 14 residues. V was clipped by 8 bases and J by 7 bases, with 20 bases between them. The CDR3 DNA sequence: TGTGCCAGCGGAGCCCCCGGGGACGGTAATGAAGCTTTCTTT. It yields the protein CASGAPGDGNEAFF.

This clonotype was seen only a few times. The chain combines TRBV7-9 with TRBJ1-2, with unresolved D. The CDR3 covers 16 residues. Trimming removed 4 bases at V and 6 bases at J, with 21 bases between. Germline CDR1 reads SEHNR; CDR2 reads FQNEAQ (reference sequence). CDR3 sequence reads: CASSSSQGPLSDGYTF. CDR3 in DNA: TGTGCCAGCAGCTCGAGTCAAGGCCCACTAAGCGATGGCTACACCTTC. The full variable domain, in which reference TRBV7-9 and TRBJ1-2 provide the parts outside the CDR3, is DTGVSQNPRHKITKRGQNVTFRCDPISEHNRLYWYRQTLGQGPEFLTYFQNEAQLEKSRLLSDRFSAERPKGSFSTLEIQRTEQGDSAMYLCASSSSQGPLSDGYTFGSGTRLTVV.

CDR3 protein: CASRHRSSYEQYF. CDR3 nucleotide sequence: TGTGCCAGCAGGCATCGAAGCTCCTACGAGCAGTACTTC. The chain combines TRBV3-1 with TRBJ2-7; D is unresolved. Between the trimmed V and J ends, which lost 6 bases and 0 bases, there was a span of 9 bases. The CDR3 is made up of 13 amino acids. The germline CDR1 and CDR2 sequences are LGHDT and YNNKEL (reference sequence).

The chain uses TRBV20-1 and TRBJ2-4; D unresolved. The ends were cut back, 5 bases at V and 13 bases at J, with 21 bases in the middle. CDR3 length equals 13 residues. Germline loops: CDR1 DFQATT, CDR2 SNEGSKA (reference sequence). The CDR3 coding sequence is TGCAGTGCTGAACCCACGTTGGGCAATGAGCAGTACTTC. Translated: CSAEPTLGNEQYF.